This is a list of T cell receptor beta chains from one sample in a study of blood T cell repertoires in COVID-19. Some clones are missing from TCRdb's copy, which holds only in-frame ones; the method was immunoSEQ multiplex PCR. The data contain nearly 60,000 clones, almost 90% of them seen just once; the ten biggest clones take up about 13%. The specimen sequenced was peripheral blood. These TCRs come from a man in his sixties with active COVID-19. Both conserved end residues are part of each CDR3. The D gene is left open where the match is weak. The listing skips clone size in some rows; elsewhere it reads once, few, many or a size class.

D | size | J | V | length | DNA | CDR3
. | . | TRBJ1-4 | TRBV3-1/TRBV3-2 | 16 | TGTGCCAGCAGCCACAACCCAGGGGCAACTAATGAAAAACTGTTTTTT | CASSHNPGATNEKLFF
. | . | TRBJ2-7 | TRBV27 | 14 | TGTGCCAGCTCGGTATCAGGAAGCTCCTACGAGCAGTACTTC | CASSVSGSSYEQYF
TRBD1 | . | TRBJ2-7 | TRBV18 | 15 | TGTGCCAGCTCACCCGGGACAGGGGGCTCCTACGAGCAGTACTTC | CASSPGTGGSYEQYF
TRBD1 | . | TRBJ2-3 | TRBV7-2 | 14 | TGTGCCAGCAGCACCACAGGGGGGACAGATACGCAGTATTTT | CASSTTGGTDTQYF
TRBD1 | . | TRBJ1-5 | TRBV28 | 16 | TGTGCCAGCAGTTTGCTAACAGGGGGACAAGCTCAGCCCCAGCATTTT | CASSLLTGGQAQPQHF
. | . | TRBJ1-1 | TRBV28 | 12 | TGTGCCAGCAGTTTTTCCGTAGCTGAAGCTTTCTTT | CASSFSVAEAFF
TRBD1 | . | TRBJ2-5 | TRBV24-1 | 16 | TGTGCCACCAGTGAACTATCCGGGACAGGGCAAGAGACCCAGTACTTC | CATSELSGTGQETQYF
TRBD2 | once | TRBJ2-7 | TRBV6-2/TRBV6-3 | 18 | TGTGCCAGCAGTTTCGGACTAGCGGGAGGGGCCTACTCCTACGAGCAGTACTTC | CASSFGLAGGAYSYEQYF
TRBD2 | hyperexpanded | TRBJ2-7 | TRBV10-1 | 16 | TGCGCCAGCACCTTTCTCGGACTAGCGATCTCCTACGAGCAGTACTTC | CASTFLGLAISYEQYF
. | . | TRBJ2-7 | TRBV7-2 | 12 | TGTGCCAGCAGCCGGGGAATCGCCGAGCAGTACTTC | CASSRGIAEQYF
. | . | TRBJ1-2 | TRBV5-8 | 11 | TGTGCCAGCAGCTTGGGTCTTGGCTACACCTTC | CASSLGLGYTF
. | once | TRBJ2-3 | TRBV12-3/TRBV12-4 | 12 | TGTGCCAGCAGTTCCTACACAGATACGCAGTATTTT | CASSSYTDTQYF
TRBD1 | . | TRBJ2-2 | TRBV10-1 | 16 | TGCGCCAGCAGCCCCGGGACAGGGAGAGGGGGCGGGGAGCTGTTTTTT | CASSPGTGRGGGELFF
. | . | TRBJ2-5 | TRBV7-7 | 16 | TGTGCTAGCAGCTTAGTTGGTAGCGGAGGCAGTGAGACCCAGTACTTC | CASSLVGSGGSETQYF
TRBD1 | . | TRBJ2-3 | TRBV12-5 | 16 | TGTGCTAGTGGTTTGGGCGGACAGGTAGGCACAGATACGCAGTATTTT | CASGLGGQVGTDTQYF
. | once | TRBJ1-5 | TRBV6-6 | 16 | TGTGCCAGCAGTTACCCCCGCGGCGGGGACAATCAGCCCCAGCATTTT | CASSYPRGGDNQPQHF
. | . | TRBJ2-3 | TRBV27 | 15 | TGTGCCAGCAGATCGCTCGTAGCTCACACAGATACGCAGTATTTT | CASRSLVAHTDTQYF
TRBD2 | . | TRBJ2-1 | TRBV6-5 | 13 | TGTGCCAGCACCCTAGCGGGAGGGAATGAGCAGTTCTTC | CASTLAGGNEQFF
TRBD1 | . | TRBJ1-2 | TRBV28 | 16 | TGTGCCAGCAGTTTAGGACCCGAGACAGGGTTATATGGCTACACCTTC | CASSLGPETGLYGYTF
TRBD2 | . | TRBJ2-2 | TRBV5-1 | 15 | TGCGCCAGCAGTTGGACTAGCGGGGGGACCGGGGAGCTGTTTTTT | CASSWTSGGTGELFF
. | once | TRBJ1-2 | TRBV6-5 | 12 | TGTGCCAGCAGCACCGACTACTATGGCTACACCTTC | CASSTDYYGYTF